This entry lists 29 T cell receptor beta chains sequenced from one sample in a study of cytomegalovirus exposure and HLA in healthy donors (dated by TCRdb to about 2017). Library prep was done by the immunoSEQ multiplex PCR assay. For the multiplex PCR, a mixture combining 60 forward primers for TCR Vbeta segments and 13 reverse primers for TCR Jbeta segments was used. This is the immuneACCESS table as TCRdb keeps it, with only in-frame sequences that have V and J called. A part of the clones is gone; compared with another copy, unresolved V genes explain less than half, and the rest is unexplained. This sample holds around 38,000 clones; 66% were observed only once. The ten largest clones take up roughly 18% of the sample. Material: PBMCs. These receptors originate from a man aged 50 to 59 in good health and CMV-seropositive.

Regarding this clone: This sample also contains other DNA sequences that code for the same CDR3. The CDR3: CASSLGQATGELFF. For the CDR3, the DNA is TGTGCCAGCAGCTTAGGACAGGCCACCGGGGAGCTGTTTTTT. The rearrangement joins TRBV7-8 to TRBJ2-2, with TRBD1 as a possible D gene (6 bases). The CDR3 consists of 14 residues. CDR1 SGHVS and CDR2 FQNEAQ come from the germline V gene. Trimming shortened V by 1 base and J by 4 bases, and 7 bases separated the two germline ends.

This clone was recorded only once. J is TRBJ1-1 and V is TRBV19; TRBD1 aligns across 7 bases. The CDR3 length is 13 residues. Germline values: CDR1 LNHDA, CDR2 SQIVND (reference sequence). J lost 4 bases, V lost 7 bases, and 6 bases had no gene match. CDR3 nucleotides: TGTGCCAGTACTGACAGGGTGGGCACTGAAGCTTTCTTT. Translation gives CASTDRVGTEAFF.

V and J are TRBV10-3 and TRBJ1-2; D may be TRBD1 (5 bases). V was shortened by 3 bases and J by 4 bases, with 9 bases between the two germline ends. This CDR3 comprises 13 residues. Germline lookup yields CDR1 ENHRY and CDR2 SYGVKD. The CDR3 nucleotides are TGTGCCATCAGTGATCAGGGTGCCTATGGCTACACCTTC. Its protein product is CAISDQGAYGYTF.

The V and J genes are TRBV7-9 and TRBJ1-5; 8 bases agree with TRBD1. V lost 3 bases and J lost 2; bases outside the gene matches: 0. The CDR3 is 14 residues long. CDR1 and CDR2 (germline): SEHNR, FQNEAQ (reference sequence). CDR3 residues: CASSLGQGNQPQHF. The CDR3 coding sequence is TGTGCCAGCAGCTTGGGACAGGGCAATCAGCCCCAGCATTTT. Filled out from reference TRBV7-9 and TRBJ1-5, the complete variable domain reads DTGVSQNPRHKITKRGQNVTFRCDPISEHNRLYWYRQTLGQGPEFLTYFQNEAQLEKSRLLSDRFSAERPKGSFSTLEIQRTEQGDSAMYLCASSLGQGNQPQHFGDGTRLSIL.

This clone showed up just a few times. The genes are TRBV27 and TRBJ1-2; D not resolved. This CDR3 spans 13 amino acids. Germline V gene lookup returns CDR1 MNHEY and CDR2 SMNVEV (reference sequence). Trimming stripped 6 bases from V and 4 bases from J, with 12 bases between. DNA for the CDR3: TGTGCCAGCAGCGCCCAGATTTCCTATGGCTACACCTTC. Protein product: CASSAQISYGYTF.

This chain joins TRBV5-6 and TRBJ1-2, with 8 bases fitting TRBD1. The CDR3 is 16 amino acids. Losses at the gene ends were 4 bases for V and 7 bases for J; bases not matched to a gene: 15. Germline V CDR1 and CDR2: SGHDT, YYEEEE. For the CDR3, the DNA is TGTGCCAGCAGCCTCCGTTTAGGACAGGGATTAGTTGGCTACACCTTC. Amino acid sequence: CASSLRLGQGLVGYTF. Variable domain in full (rest from reference TRBV5-6 and TRBJ1-2): DAGVTQSPTHLIKTRGQQVTLRCSPKSGHDTVSWYQQALGQGPQFIFQYYEEEERQRGNFPDRFSGHQFPNYSSELNVNALLLGDSALYLCASSLRLGQGLVGYTFGSGTRLTVV.

The chain employs TRBV6-1 and TRBJ2-3; possibly TRBD1 for D (5 bases). CDR1 and CDR2 (germline): MNHNS, SASEGT. Trimming shortened V by 6 bases and J by 9 bases, and 10 bases separated the two germline ends. The CDR3 consists of 11 residues. The CDR3 DNA sequence: TGTGCCAGCAGGAAACAGGAAACGCAGTATTTT. Protein product: CASRKQETQYF.

This clone was counted between two and nine times. CDR3 nucleotide sequence: TGCGCCAGCAGCTTGAACACAGGGGGTGAGACCCAGTACTTC. Translated: CASSLNTGGETQYF. This chain connects TRBV5-1 to TRBJ2-5, with 8 positions matching TRBD1. Germline trimming cut 1 base from V and 5 bases from J; bases unmatched to any gene: 4. Per germline, CDR1 SGHRS and CDR2 YFSETQ. The CDR3 extends over 14 amino acids.

J is TRBJ1-1 and V is TRBV5-1, with D possibly TRBD1 on 5 matching bases. In germline, CDR1 is SGHRS, CDR2 YFSETQ. The CDR3 has 14 amino acids. The V end lost 4 bases, the J end lost 3 bases, and 13 bases lay between the germline ends. Here the CDR3 reads CASSNHGGDTEAFF. CDR3 nucleotides: TGCGCCAGCAGCAACCACGGGGGGGACACTGAAGCTTTCTTT.

This sequence joins TRBV4-1 and TRBJ2-1; 8 bases line up with TRBD2. V gave up 1 base and J gave up 9 bases; unmatched junction bases: 5. Germline V gene sequence: CDR1 MGHRA, CDR2 YSYEKL. The CDR3 extends over 14 amino acids. CDR3 amino acids: CASSQARGGREQFF. DNA for the CDR3: TGCGCCAGCAGCCAAGCTCGGGGGGGTCGTGAGCAGTTCTTC.

This clone was counted between two and nine times. The chain carries TRBV2 and TRBJ2-1; a possible D gene is TRBD2 (6 bases). The CDR3 consists of 15 residues. Deletions cut 3 bases from V and 8 bases from J, with 17 bases between. Germline-derived CDR1 and CDR2 are SNHLY and FYNNEI. This chain's CDR3 is CASSDGRTMVDEQFF. CDR3 in DNA: TGTGCCAGCAGTGATGGGCGGACTATGGTAGATGAGCAGTTCTTC. The full variable domain, its missing parts supplied by reference TRBV2 and TRBJ2-1, is EPEVTQTPSHQVTQMGQEVILRCVPISNHLYFYWYRQILGQKVEFLVSFYNNEISEKSEIFDDQFSVERPDGSNFTLKIRSTKLEDSAMYFCASSDGRTMVDEQFFGPGTRLTVL.

The table lists this clone with a few counts. The sample holds other DNA sequences that translate to the same CDR3. The chain carries TRBV5-1 and TRBJ1-4; 7 bases agree with TRBD1. Losses at the gene ends were 4 bases for V and 8 bases for J; bases not matched to a gene: 11. This CDR3 is 15 amino acids long. Germline-derived CDR1 and CDR2 are SGHRS and YFSETQ. For the CDR3, the DNA is TGCGCCAGCAGCCCCAACGGACAGGTCCAGGAAAAACTGTTTTTT. It translates to CASSPNGQVQEKLFF.

J is TRBJ2-1 and V is TRBV7-2; TRBD2 aligns across 8 bases. The germline V gene encodes CDR1 SGHTA and CDR2 FQGNSA. The CDR3 is 15 amino acids. The V segment lost 2 bases and the J segment 8 bases; nucleotides outside the gene matches: 8. The CDR3 here is CASSLFRGGIDEQFF. The CDR3 DNA sequence: TGTGCCAGCAGCTTATTCCGGGGGGGGATTGATGAGCAGTTCTTC.

The chain is built from TRBV7-8 and TRBJ2-7, with TRBD1 matching over 8 bases. Losses at the gene ends were 4 bases for V and 12 bases for J; bases not matched to a gene: 5. The CDR3 has 11 residues. The V gene's germline CDR1 is SGHVS and CDR2 FQNEAQ. The CDR3 spells CASSSQGAAYF. The CDR3 DNA is TGTGCCAGCAGCTCTCAGGGGGCGGCGTACTTC.

V usage is TRBV29-1 and J usage is TRBJ1-4; 7 bases are shared with TRBD1. The CDR3 contains 17 residues. Germline values: CDR1 SQVTM, CDR2 ANQGSEA. J gave up 1 base and V 4 bases, and 12 bases lay outside the gene matches. The CDR3 spells CSVVWWTGGGTNEKLFF. CDR3 bases: TGCAGCGTTGTTTGGTGGACAGGAGGTGGAACTAATGAAAAACTGTTTTTT.

This rearrangement joins TRBV19 to TRBJ2-5; 7 nucleotides agree with TRBD2. Germline V lookup: CDR1 LNHDA, CDR2 SQIVND (reference sequence). This CDR3 spans 13 amino acids. Losses at the gene ends were 5 bases for V and 2 bases for J; bases not matched to a gene: 2. The CDR3 bases are TGTGCCAGTAGTTGGGGACTACAAGAGACCCAGTACTTC. The encoded protein is CASSWGLQETQYF.

This chain joins TRBV6-1 and TRBJ1-6; D unclear. The CDR3 contains 13 residues. Trimming took 2 bases from V and 7 from J, leaving 6 bases between them. Looked up from germline, CDR1 is MNHNS and CDR2 is SASEGT. CDR3 sequence reads: CASSEPGNSPLHF. Here the CDR3 DNA reads TGTGCCAGCAGTGAACCCGGGAATTCACCCCTCCACTTT.

The gene calls are TRBV4-3 and TRBJ2-3; 7 bases line up with TRBD1. Germline CDR1 and CDR2: LGHNA and YSLEER. There are 18 residues in the CDR3. Trimming at V came to 3 bases and at J to 1 base, leaving 13 bases not matched to a gene. The DNA for the CDR3 is TGCGCCAGCAGCCAGGATCTCCCCAGACAGGGCCGCACAGATACGCAGTATTTT. Its translation is CASSQDLPRQGRTDTQYF.

The CDR3 region is CAITSGSYNEQFF. The DNA of the CDR3 is TGTGCCATCACTAGCGGCTCCTACAATGAGCAGTTCTTC. The rearrangement uses TRBV10-3 and TRBJ2-1; 7 bases fit TRBD2. The ends lost 7 bases at V and 0 bases at J; junction bases unmatched: 0. This CDR3 has 13 amino acids. The germline V gene has CDR1 ENHRY and CDR2 SYGVKD.

CDR3 loop: CASSLQLAGAGELFF. CDR3 coding DNA: TGTGCCAGCAGCTTACAACTAGCGGGGGCCGGGGAGCTGTTTTTT. This sequence joins TRBV7-2 and TRBJ2-2; 11 positions agree with TRBD2. Germline V CDR1 and CDR2: SGHTA, FQGNSA. The CDR3 spans 15 residues. Trimming at V came to 2 bases and at J to 6 bases, leaving 2 bases not matched to a gene.

This clone is termed hyperexpanded. V is TRBV5-4 and J is TRBJ2-2; tentatively, D is TRBD1 (5 bases). CDR3 length: 19 residues. CDR1 is SGHNT, CDR2 YYREEE, per germline (reference sequence). V lost 4 bases, J lost 4 bases, and 26 bases lay in between. The CDR3 here is CASSILGGAYLRGTGELFF. Here the CDR3 DNA reads TGTGCCAGCAGCATCCTGGGTGGGGCCTACTTGCGCGGCACCGGGGAGCTGTTTTTT. Full variable domain (remainder filled in from reference TRBV5-4 and TRBJ2-2): ETGVTQSPTHLIKTRGQQVTLRCSSQSGHNTVSWYQQALGQGPQFIFQYYREEENGRGNFPPRFSGLQFPNYSSELNVNALELDDSALYLCASSILGGAYLRGTGELFFGEGSRLTVL.

A few counts support this clone. The chain is built from TRBV28 and TRBJ2-1, with D possibly TRBD2 on 6 matching bases. Germline V gene data show CDR1 as MDHEN and CDR2 as SYDVKM. The V end lost 7 bases, the J end lost 7 bases, and 17 bases lay between the germline ends. This CDR3 has 14 amino acids. This chain's CDR3 is CASNRGASSNEQFF. In DNA form, the CDR3 reads TGTGCCAGCAACCGCGGGGCGTCTAGTAATGAGCAGTTCTTC.

The chain carries TRBV2 and TRBJ1-5; 7 bases line up with TRBD1. J lost 6 bases, V lost 4 bases, and 9 bases had no gene match. There are 15 residues in the CDR3. Germline-derived CDR1 and CDR2 are SNHLY and FYNNEI. In nucleotides, the CDR3 is TGTGCCAGCAGTGTCGCGACAGGGTTGGTTCAGCCCCAGCATTTT. Protein: CASSVATGLVQPQHF.

This clone was picked up one time. The V call is TRBV5-4, the J call TRBJ1-2; D is ambiguous. Between the trimmed V and J ends, which lost 4 bases and 0 bases, there was a span of 16 bases. Germline CDR1 SGHNT, CDR2 YYREEE (reference sequence). The CDR3 totals 16 residues. The CDR3 DNA follows: TGTGCCAGCAGCGTAGCAGCTCAGCCCGCTAACTATGGCTACACCTTC. Its translation is CASSVAAQPANYGYTF.

This rearrangement joins TRBV5-1 to TRBJ2-5; 7 bases align to TRBD2. The CDR3 loop spans 13 amino acids. Germline V gene data show CDR1 as SGHRS and CDR2 as YFSETQ. V lost 0 bases to trimming and J lost 9 bases; unmatched junction nucleotides: 5. The CDR3 loop is CASSLVGGRAQYF. DNA for the CDR3: TGCGCCAGCAGCTTGGTAGGAGGGAGGGCCCAGTACTTC.

This clone occurred once. This chain joins TRBV11-3 and TRBJ1-1; D not certain. CDR1 and CDR2 (germline): SGHNT, YENEEA. The CDR3 covers 13 residues. Between the trimmed V and J ends, which lost 4 bases and 1 base, there was a span of 7 bases. Written as DNA, the CDR3 is TGTGCCAGCAGCTCCCACAAGAACACTGAAGCTTTCTTT. Encoded protein: CASSSHKNTEAFF.

The chain joins TRBV6-5 to TRBJ1-2, with D maybe TRBD1 (5 bases). Trimming stripped 6 bases from V and 3 bases from J, with 17 bases between. Germline CDR1 and CDR2: MNHEY and SVGAGI. This CDR3 comprises 15 residues. The CDR3 nucleotides are TGTGCCAGCAGCCCGGTGGGGGGTTCAGACTATGGCTACACCTTC. Amino acids: CASSPVGGSDYGYTF.

This chain connects TRBV5-1 to TRBJ2-5, with 7 bases aligning to TRBD1. The CDR3 has 14 amino acids. In germline, CDR1 is SGHRS, CDR2 YFSETQ. Germline trimming cut 4 bases from V and 2 bases from J; bases unmatched to any gene: 5. The CDR3 is CASSKGQAQETQYF. In DNA form, the CDR3 reads TGCGCCAGCAGCAAAGGACAGGCACAAGAGACCCAGTACTTC. The whole variable domain, filled in from reference TRBV5-1 and TRBJ2-5, reads KAGVTQTPRYLIKTRGQQVTLSCSPISGHRSVSWYQQTPGQGLQFLFEYFSETQRNKGNFPGRFSGRQFSNSRSEMNVSTLELGDSALYLCASSKGQAQETQYFGPGTRLLVL.

This clone was seen only once. The chain recombines TRBV7-2 with TRBJ2-5; D gene unclear. Germline V CDR1 and CDR2: SGHTA, FQGNSA. The CDR3 loop spans 12 amino acids. Trimming took off 1 base at V and 4 bases at J, with 4 bases between the two ends. This CDR3 is CASSLELETQYF. The CDR3 DNA follows: TGTGCCAGCAGCTTAGAGCTAGAGACCCAGTACTTC.